This T cell receptor beta chain stems from a study of shared clonotypes between healthy human individuals. Study at large: CD4 naive and CD4 memory each took three plates per donor, while CD8 naive took two and CD8 memory one.

Measured with immunoSEQ multiplex PCR; TCRdb has only the in-frame clones, and not every one. This table has about 2,200,000 clones, more than 85% appearing once. In regard to this clone: Its antigen remains unidentified.

After removal of 4 bases from V and 8 bases from J, the junction contained 16 bases not matched to a gene. This CDR3 contains 17 residues. CDR1 is SGHDN, CDR2 FVKESK, per germline. Naive-designated CD8 cells lacked CD45RO, were positively enriched for CCR7, and omitted terminally differentiated effector memory CD45RA+ cells. Findings of the study overall: It was observed that 5% to 6% of naive CD4 clonotypes were shared across several donors.

The chain combines TRBV14 with TRBJ2-1; 8 bases match TRBD2. This TCR came from a young man in good health. Some clones in this sample may be carry-over from other donors' samples. The sample comprised naive CD8+ T cells from PBMCs. The CDR3 sequence is CASSPRRSSGSGDEQFF. CDR3 nucleotides: TGTGCCAGCAGCCCACGACGGTCTAGCGGGTCTGGGGATGAGCAGTTCTTC.